The source of this T cell receptor (beta chain) is a study of blood T cell repertoires in COVID-19. Study details: Donors in the United States, Italy and Spain gave samples during acute or convalescent COVID-19. The analysed material was cDNA or gDNA that came from T cells, B-cell-depleted T cells, or PBMCs.

Patients of the Seattle cohort, enrolled during active infection, were followed longitudinally. Source study methods: Estimation of nucleated cell counts was performed using reference gene primer amplification. Libraries were prepared by immunoSEQ multiplex PCR; TCRdb keeps only in-frame clonotypes and omits some of them. V and J calls plus clone size are reproduced from that table; the DNA served to infer D and trimming. The table has some 350,000 clones, roughly 90% seen once. Germline V gene lookup returns CDR1 MGHRA and CDR2 YSYEKL. V was trimmed by 5 bases and J by 4 bases, leaving 20 bases between them. The CDR3 is 16 amino acids.

The receptor's source is a woman between 70 and 85 years old with COVID-19, enrolled during active disease. The specimen sequenced was peripheral blood. The chain employs TRBV4-1 and TRBJ1-2; perhaps TRBD1 as D (5 bases). The CDR3 reads CASSEPPAGSAYGYTF. CDR3 sequence (DNA): TGCGCCAGCAGCGAGCCACCCGCAGGGTCCGCCTATGGCTACACCTTC.